The clone carrying this TCR beta chain came up a few times. Its antigen is undetermined. Germline trimming cut 0 bases from V and 1 base from J; bases unmatched to any gene: 17. Per germline, CDR1 LNHNV and CDR2 YYDKDF (reference sequence). The CDR3 length is 21 residues. The PCR used 60 Vbeta and 13 Jbeta primers. Assay used: immunoSEQ multiplex PCR; TCRdb lists only in-frame clones, some missing. In the table there are about 180,000 clones, 77% of which are singletons. This entry is derived from a study of cytomegalovirus exposure and HLA in healthy donors. Study-wide results and limits: Follow-up analysis found HLA locus-dependent TCR association rates, highest for DRB1 and lowest for HLA-C. Later on, an analysis found that several of the most significant clusters appeared to be linked to common viral pathogens, which included parvovirus B19. There were some public TCRs occurring in many donors, but most TCR sequences were rare.

Donors counted as nominally healthy when sampled, yet unrecorded immune exposures were likely. The origin of this receptor is an older woman in good health and CMV-seropositive. The chain recombines TRBV15 with TRBJ2-7; the match to TRBD1 covers 11 bases. The sample consisted of PBMCs. CDR3 coding DNA: TGTGCCACCAGCAGAGATAGGACGGCGGACCTTGGGACAGGGGGATCCTACGAGCAGTACTTC. As protein: CATSRDRTADLGTGGSYEQYF.